The 9 T cell receptor beta chains given below trace back to one sample, sequenced in a study of cytomegalovirus exposure and HLA in healthy donors. Amplification used 60 Vbeta primers and 13 Jbeta primers. Clones were read by immunoSEQ multiplex PCR, and TCRdb kept only the in-frame ones, dropping some. The table has 35,000 to 40,000 clones, 76% seen once. Sequencing was done on a sample of PBMCs. These receptors were taken from a woman aged 25 to 39 in good health and CMV-seropositive.

Notes on this clone: The germline gene is not matched at one end of the junction; a read error may be the cause. This chain joins TRBV7-9 and TRBJ2-5, with 7 bases that match TRBD2. The germline CDR1 and CDR2 sequences are SEHNR and FQNEAQ (reference sequence). The CDR3 runs 15 residues. CDR3 bases: TGTCCCAGCAGCTTAAGGGGCGGGAGCGGCGAGACCCAGTACTTC. It is translated as CPSSLRGGSGETQYF.

The chain recombines TRBV7-9 with TRBJ2-2, with 7 bases that match TRBD1. The CDR3 consists of 15 residues. Trimming took 2 bases from V and 4 from J; bases not matched to a gene: 4. Germline loops: CDR1 SEHNR, CDR2 FQNEAQ (reference sequence). The CDR3 reads CASSLRDSPTGELFF. DNA for the CDR3: TGTGCCAGCAGCTTAAGGGACAGCCCCACCGGGGAGCTGTTTTTT.

The V and J genes are TRBV2 and TRBJ2-1, with D unclear. Trimming cost V 5 bases and J 4 bases, with 12 bases left between them. This CDR3 is 14 amino acids long. CDR1 SNHLY and CDR2 FYNNEI come from the germline V gene. CDR3 residues: CASSPLLVYNEQFF. As DNA, the CDR3 is TGTGCCAGCAGTCCCCTTCTAGTTTACAATGAGCAGTTCTTC.

The J gene is TRBJ2-5, the V gene TRBV4-2; perhaps TRBD2 as D (6 bases). Trimming cost V 2 bases and J 2 bases, with 12 bases left between them. The CDR3 contains 15 residues. The germline V gene has CDR1 LGHNA and CDR2 YNFKEQ. CDR3 sequence (DNA): TGTGCCAGCAGCCAAAACCCGGGACTGCAAGAGACCCAGTACTTC. As protein: CASSQNPGLQETQYF.

The chain uses TRBV5-8 and TRBJ2-1; the D is unclear. Germline V CDR1 and CDR2: SGHTS, YDEGEE. The CDR3 is 13 residues long. Trimming stripped 2 bases from V and 10 bases from J, with 13 bases between. The DNA for the CDR3 is TGTGCCAGCAGCTTAGGATTAGCACGAGAGCAGTTCTTC. Its protein product is CASSLGLAREQFF.

The rearrangement joins TRBV6-5 to TRBJ1-3; D is unresolved. V lost 6 bases and J 2 bases, leaving 5 bases between the germline ends. There are 12 residues in the CDR3. Germline assignment: CDR1 MNHEY and CDR2 SVGAGI. CDR3 sequence: CASRSAGNTIYF. In DNA form, the CDR3 reads TGTGCCAGCAGATCTGCTGGAAACACCATATATTTT.

The rearrangement joins TRBV6-5 to TRBJ2-1; TRBD2 aligns across 8 bases. With 3 bases clipped from V and 0 bases from J, the junction kept 4 bases outside the gene matches. Germline CDR1 is MNHEY and CDR2 is SVGAGI. The CDR3 sequence is 16 residues long. The CDR3 sequence: CASSYSSGSSYNEQFF. DNA of the CDR3: TGTGCCAGCAGTTATTCGAGCGGGAGCTCCTACAATGAGCAGTTCTTC.

This clone was counted a few times. The same CDR3 is also encoded by other DNA sequences in this sample. The V call is TRBV6-5, the J call TRBJ1-1; TRBD1 matches 7 bases. The CDR3 is 10 amino acids. The germline gives CDR1 MNHEY, CDR2 SVGAGI. The ends lost 7 bases at V and 11 bases at J; junction bases unmatched: 4. CDR3: CASTPDRAFF. The CDR3 coding sequence is TGTGCCAGCACCCCGGACAGGGCTTTCTTT.

V gene TRBV19 combines with J gene TRBJ1-1; possibly TRBD1 for D (5 bases). Germline CDR1 reads LNHDA; CDR2 reads SQIVND (reference sequence). CDR3 length equals 13 residues. Trimming left V 5 bases short and J 5 bases short, with 12 bases between. CDR3 bases: TGTGCCAGTAGTCTGACCGGGGGGACTGAAGCTTTCTTT. Protein product: CASSLTGGTEAFF.